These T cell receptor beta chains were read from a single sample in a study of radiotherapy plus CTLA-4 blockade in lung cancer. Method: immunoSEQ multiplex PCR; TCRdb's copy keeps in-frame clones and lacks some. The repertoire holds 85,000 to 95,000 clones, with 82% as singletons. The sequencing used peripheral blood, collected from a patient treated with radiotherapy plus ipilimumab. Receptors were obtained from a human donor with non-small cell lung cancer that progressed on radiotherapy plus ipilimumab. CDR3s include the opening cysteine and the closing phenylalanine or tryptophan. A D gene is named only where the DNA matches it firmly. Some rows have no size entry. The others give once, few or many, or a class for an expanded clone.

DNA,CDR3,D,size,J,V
TGTGCCATCGGGACAATGAACACTGAAGCTTTCTTT,CAIGTMNTEAFF,NA,NA,TRBJ1-1,TRBV11-2
TGTGCCAGCAGGAGACTAGCGGGGTTCACAGATACGCAGTATTTT,CASRRLAGFTDTQYF,TRBD2,NA,TRBJ2-3,TRBV7-2
TGTGCCATCAACAGGGTAGCTAACTATGGCTACACCTTC,CAINRVANYGYTF,NA,NA,TRBJ1-2,TRBV10-3
TGTGCCAGCAGTTCCTCTTTAGCGGGAGGGCAGAATGAGCAGTTCTTC,CASSSSLAGGQNEQFF,TRBD2,NA,TRBJ2-1,TRBV2
TGTGCCAGCAGCCCGGGACAGATGAACACTGAAGCTTTCTTT,CASSPGQMNTEAFF,TRBD1,NA,TRBJ1-1,TRBV6-1
TGTGCCAGCAGCAAGGGGACTAGCCCCTACAATGAGCAGTTCTTC,CASSKGTSPYNEQFF,NA,NA,TRBJ2-1,TRBV21-1
TGCGCCAGCAGCTTAAACTCCGAGAGCAAAAACATTCAGTACTTC,CASSLNSESKNIQYF,NA,NA,TRBJ2-4,TRBV5-1
TGTGCCAGCAGGTCACTAGCGGGTTCGAATGAGCAGTTCTTC,CASRSLAGSNEQFF,TRBD2,NA,TRBJ2-1,TRBV5-4
TGCGCCAGCAGCCCGAAGAAAGACGTGAACTATGGCTACACCTTC,CASSPKKDVNYGYTF,NA,NA,TRBJ1-2,TRBV4-1
TGTGCCAGCGCTTACCGCTACGAGCAGTACTTC,CASAYRYEQYF,NA,NA,TRBJ2-7,TRBV2
TGTGCCACCAACGCCGGTGTTGACAGCTCCTACAATGAGCAGTTCTTC,CATNAGVDSSYNEQFF,NA,once,TRBJ2-1,TRBV10-3
TGCAGTGCGGCTAGCACTCGGGAGCTGTTTTTT,CSAASTRELFF,NA,few,TRBJ2-2,TRBV20-1
TGTGCCAGCAGCTTGGAGGGACAGGGCTCTGAAGCTTTCTTT,CASSLEGQGSEAFF,TRBD1,few,TRBJ1-1,TRBV5-6
TGTGCCAGCAGCAACAGGGACGATCAGCCCCAGCATTTT,CASSNRDDQPQHF,NA,NA,TRBJ1-5,TRBV2
TGTGCCAGCAGTTTTGGGGTGGGCTATGGCTACACCTTC,CASSFGVGYGYTF,NA,NA,TRBJ1-2,TRBV27
TGCAGCGTACAGGGAACGGGAGAGACCCAGTACTTC,CSVQGTGETQYF,NA,NA,TRBJ2-5,TRBV29-1
TGCGCCAGCAGCTTTGGAAAAGGCCCCATCAGGCAGTTCTTC,CASSFGKGPIRQFF,NA,NA,TRBJ2-1,TRBV5-1